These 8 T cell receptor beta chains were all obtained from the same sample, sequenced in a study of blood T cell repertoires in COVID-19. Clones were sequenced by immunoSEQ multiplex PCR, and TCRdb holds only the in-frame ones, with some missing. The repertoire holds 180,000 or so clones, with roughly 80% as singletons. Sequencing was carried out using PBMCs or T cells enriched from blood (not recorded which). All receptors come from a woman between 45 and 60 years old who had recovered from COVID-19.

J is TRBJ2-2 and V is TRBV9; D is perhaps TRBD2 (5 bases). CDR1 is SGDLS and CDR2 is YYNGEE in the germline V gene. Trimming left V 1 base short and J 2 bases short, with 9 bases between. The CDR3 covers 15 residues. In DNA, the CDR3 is TGTGCCAGCAGCGTAATGAGCGGCAACACCGGGGAGCTGTTTTTT. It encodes CASSVMSGNTGELFF. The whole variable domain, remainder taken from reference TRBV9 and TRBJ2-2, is DSGVTQTPKHLITATGQRVTLRCSPRSGDLSVYWYQQSLDQGLQFLIQYYNGEERAKGNILERFSAQQFPDLHSELNLSSLELGDSALYFCASSVMSGNTGELFFGEGSRLTVL.

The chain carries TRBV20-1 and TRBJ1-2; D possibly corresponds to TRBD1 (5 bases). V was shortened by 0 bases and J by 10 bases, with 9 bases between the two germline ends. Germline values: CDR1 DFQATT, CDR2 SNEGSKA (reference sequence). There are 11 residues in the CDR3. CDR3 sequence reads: CSAREQGDYTF. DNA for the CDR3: TGCAGTGCTAGAGAGCAGGGTGACTACACCTTC.

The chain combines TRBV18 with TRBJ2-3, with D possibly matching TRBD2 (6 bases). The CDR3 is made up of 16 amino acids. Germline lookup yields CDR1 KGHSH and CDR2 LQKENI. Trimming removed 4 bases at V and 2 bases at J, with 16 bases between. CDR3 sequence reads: CASSLWRVGSTDTQYF. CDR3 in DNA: TGTGCCAGCTCACTCTGGAGGGTCGGCTCCACAGATACGCAGTATTTT.

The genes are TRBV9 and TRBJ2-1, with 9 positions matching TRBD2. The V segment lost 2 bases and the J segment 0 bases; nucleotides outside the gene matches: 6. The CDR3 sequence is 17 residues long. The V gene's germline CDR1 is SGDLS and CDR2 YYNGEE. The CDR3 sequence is CASSVSRLAASYNEQFF. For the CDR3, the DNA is TGTGCCAGCAGCGTGAGTCGACTAGCGGCCTCCTACAATGAGCAGTTCTTC.

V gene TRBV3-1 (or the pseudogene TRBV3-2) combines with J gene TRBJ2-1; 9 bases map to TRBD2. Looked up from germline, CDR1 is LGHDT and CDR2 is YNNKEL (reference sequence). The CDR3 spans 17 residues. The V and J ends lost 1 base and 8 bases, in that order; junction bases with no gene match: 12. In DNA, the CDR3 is TGTGCCAGCAGCCAAGGTGACACTAGCGGGCCAATTGATGAGCAGTTCTTC. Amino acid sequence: CASSQGDTSGPIDEQFF.

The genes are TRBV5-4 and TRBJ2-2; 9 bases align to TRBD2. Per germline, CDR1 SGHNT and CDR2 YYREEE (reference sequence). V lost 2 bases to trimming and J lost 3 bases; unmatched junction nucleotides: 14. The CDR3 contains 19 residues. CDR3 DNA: TGTGCCAGCAGCTTTGGTCTTACTTTAGCGGGAGTTGACACCGGGGAGCTGTTTTTT. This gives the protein CASSFGLTLAGVDTGELFF.

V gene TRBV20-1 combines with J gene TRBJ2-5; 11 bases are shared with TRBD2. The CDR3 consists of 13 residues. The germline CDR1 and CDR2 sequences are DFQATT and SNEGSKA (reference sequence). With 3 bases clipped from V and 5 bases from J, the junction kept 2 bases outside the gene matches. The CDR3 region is CSASPSGRETQYF. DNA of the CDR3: TGCAGTGCTAGTCCTAGCGGGAGGGAGACCCAGTACTTC.

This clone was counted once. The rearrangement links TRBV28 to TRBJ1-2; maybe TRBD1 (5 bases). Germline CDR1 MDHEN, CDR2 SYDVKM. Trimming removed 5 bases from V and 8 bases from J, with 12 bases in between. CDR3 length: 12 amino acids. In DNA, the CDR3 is TGTGCCAGCAGTGGGAGGGGCAGGGGCTACACCTTC. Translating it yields CASSGRGRGYTF.